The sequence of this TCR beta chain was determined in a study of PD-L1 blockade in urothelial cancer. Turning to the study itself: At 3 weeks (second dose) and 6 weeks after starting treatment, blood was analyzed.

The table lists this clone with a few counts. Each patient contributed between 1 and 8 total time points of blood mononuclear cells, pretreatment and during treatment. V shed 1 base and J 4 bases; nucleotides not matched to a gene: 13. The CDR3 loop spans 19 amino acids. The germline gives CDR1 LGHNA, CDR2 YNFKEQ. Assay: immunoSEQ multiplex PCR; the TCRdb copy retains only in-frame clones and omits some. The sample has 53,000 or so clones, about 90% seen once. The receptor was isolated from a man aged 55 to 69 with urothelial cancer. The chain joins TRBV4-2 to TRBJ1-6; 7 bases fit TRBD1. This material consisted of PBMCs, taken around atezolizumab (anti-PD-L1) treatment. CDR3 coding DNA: TGTGCCAGCAGCCAAGCCAGCGCGAAACCGGGACAGTATAATTCACCCCTCCACTTT. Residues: CASSQASAKPGQYNSPLHF.